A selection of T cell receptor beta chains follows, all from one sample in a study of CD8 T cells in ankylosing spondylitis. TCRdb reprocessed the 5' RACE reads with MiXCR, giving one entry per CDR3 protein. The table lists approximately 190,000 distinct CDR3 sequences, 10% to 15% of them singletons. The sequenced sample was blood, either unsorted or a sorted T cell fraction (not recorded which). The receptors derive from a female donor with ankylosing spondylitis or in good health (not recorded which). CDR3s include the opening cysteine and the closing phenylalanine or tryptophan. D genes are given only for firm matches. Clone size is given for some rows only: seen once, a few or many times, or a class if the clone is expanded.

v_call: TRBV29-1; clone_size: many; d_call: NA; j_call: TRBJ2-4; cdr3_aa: CSVQGGKRNIQYF; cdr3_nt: TGCAGCGTTCAGGGGGGGAAAAGGAACATTCAGTACTTC
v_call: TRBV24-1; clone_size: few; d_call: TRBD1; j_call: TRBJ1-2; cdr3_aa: CATSVQQGSGYTF; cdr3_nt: TGTGCCACCAGTGTCCAACAGGGGAGCGGCTACACCTTC
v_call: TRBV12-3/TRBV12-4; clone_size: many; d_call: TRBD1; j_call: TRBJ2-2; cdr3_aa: CASSLEAMGQRGELFF; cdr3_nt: TGTGCCAGCAGTTTAGAGGCAATGGGACAGCGTGGGGAGCTGTTTTTT
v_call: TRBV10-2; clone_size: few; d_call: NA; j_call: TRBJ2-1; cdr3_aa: CASSNLARNEQFF; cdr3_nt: TGCGCCAGCAGTAATCTAGCGCGAAATGAGCAGTTCTTC
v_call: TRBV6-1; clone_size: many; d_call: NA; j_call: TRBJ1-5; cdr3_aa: CASLSPGGYSNQPQHF; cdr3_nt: TGTGCCAGCTTAAGTCCGGGGGGGTATAGCAATCAGCCCCAGCATTTT
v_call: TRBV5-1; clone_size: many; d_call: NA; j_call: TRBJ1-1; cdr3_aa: CASSLGGTREAFF; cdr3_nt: TGCGCCAGCAGCTTGGGCGGCACCAGGGAAGCTTTCTTT
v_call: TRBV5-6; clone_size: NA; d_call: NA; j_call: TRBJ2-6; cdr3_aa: CASSPGGANVLTF; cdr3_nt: TGTGCCAGCAGCCCCGGTGGGGCCAACGTCCTGACTTTC
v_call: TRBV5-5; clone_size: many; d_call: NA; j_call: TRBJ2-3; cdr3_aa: CASSFLSISTDTQYF; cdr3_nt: TGTGCCAGCAGCTTCCTTAGTATTTCCACAGATACGCAGTATTTT
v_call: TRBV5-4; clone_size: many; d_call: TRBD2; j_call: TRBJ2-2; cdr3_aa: CASSVLSSGRATGELFF; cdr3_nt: TGTGCCAGCAGCGTCCTATCTAGCGGGAGGGCCACCGGGGAGCTGTTTTTT
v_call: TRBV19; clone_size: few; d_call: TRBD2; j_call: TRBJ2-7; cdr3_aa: CASSSIAGAYEQYF; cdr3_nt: TGTGCCAGTAGTTCAATAGCGGGGGCCTACGAGCAGTACTTC
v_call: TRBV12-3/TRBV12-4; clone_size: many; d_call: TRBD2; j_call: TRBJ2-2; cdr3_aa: CASSTYSSGSDSGELFF; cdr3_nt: TGTGCCAGCAGTACTTACTCGAGCGGGAGTGACTCCGGGGAGCTGTTTTTT
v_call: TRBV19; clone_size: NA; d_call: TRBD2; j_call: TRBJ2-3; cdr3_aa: CASSIRVGAGGTSGDTQYF; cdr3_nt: TGTGCCAGTAGTATAAGAGTAGGAGCGGGAGGGACCTCGGGAGATACGCAGTATTTT
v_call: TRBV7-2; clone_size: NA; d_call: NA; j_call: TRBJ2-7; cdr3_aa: CANSFLPYEQYF; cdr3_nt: TGTGCCAACAGCTTTTTGCCCTACGAGCAGTACTTC
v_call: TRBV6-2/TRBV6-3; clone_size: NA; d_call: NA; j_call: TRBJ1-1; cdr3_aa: CANSPPGPEAFF; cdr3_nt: TGTGCCAACAGTCCGCCCGGTCCTGAAGCTTTCTTT
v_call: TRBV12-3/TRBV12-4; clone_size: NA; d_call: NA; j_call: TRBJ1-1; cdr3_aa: CASTSQGGLNTEAFF; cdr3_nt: TGTGCCAGCACCTCCCAGGGAGGGCTGAACACTGAAGCTTTCTTT
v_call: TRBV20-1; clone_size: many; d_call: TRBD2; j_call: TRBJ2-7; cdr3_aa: CSARAGGPDEQYF; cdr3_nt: TGCAGTGCTAGGGCGGGAGGGCCGGACGAGCAGTACTTC
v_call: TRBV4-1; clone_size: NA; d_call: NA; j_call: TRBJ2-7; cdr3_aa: CASSQSPAGGIYEQYF; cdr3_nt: TGCGCCAGCAGCCAATCCCCTGCTGGCGGGATCTACGAGCAGTACTTC
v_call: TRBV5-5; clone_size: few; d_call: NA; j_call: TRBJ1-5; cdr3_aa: CASSLVAGDNQPQHF; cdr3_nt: TGTGCCAGCAGCTTGGTAGCAGGGGACAATCAGCCCCAGCATTTT
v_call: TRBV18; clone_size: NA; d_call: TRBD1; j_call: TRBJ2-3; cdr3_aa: CASSPLLGRGLADTQYF; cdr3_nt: TGTGCCAGCTCACCCCTCTTAGGTAGGGGGCTGGCAGATACGCAGTATTTT
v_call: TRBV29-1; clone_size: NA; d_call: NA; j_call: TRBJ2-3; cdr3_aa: CSVRTSDTQYF; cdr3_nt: TGCAGCGTGCGCACATCAGATACGCAGTATTTT